This T cell receptor (beta chain) was profiled in a study of human T cells and chemical hapten exposure. Whole-study context: Across the whole study, which lasted about 6 months, patients were given diphenylcyclopropenone on the scalp once a week. Alopecia areata, totalis or universalis was found in mostly female patients. Study-level findings and limits: No change in TCRs above 1 in 1000 frequency was produced by DPC sensitization.

Via MiXCR, TCRdb re-called the RACE reads, giving one row per CDR3 protein. The repertoire holds nearly 350,000 distinct CDR3 sequences, with roughly 6.9% as singletons. Stated time point: patch test 1, 2 weeks after DPC sensitization. Treatment in this sample: therapeutic diphenylcyclopropenone sensitization with weekly scalp DPC. Donors were 18 to 70-year-old alopecia patients suitable for DPC. This clonotype was seen a handful of times. Its specificity is not known. Germline V gives CDR1 SGHVS, CDR2 FQNEAQ. The CDR3 runs 16 residues. Trimming pared 4 bases from V and 2 bases from J, leaving 16 bases between.

The chain joins TRBV7-8 to TRBJ2-3; tentative D call: TRBD1 (6 bases). This clonotype was obtained from a woman aged 18-30 years with alopecia areata. Some clones in this sample may be carry-over from other donors' samples. The specimen comprised whole blood, sampled in connection with sensitization to the hapten diphenylcyclopropenone (DPC). The CDR3 DNA sequence: TGTGCCAGCAGCTCAGGACCCATGGGGGCCACAGATACGCAGTATTTT. This gives the protein CASSSGPMGATDTQYF. The full variable domain, rest sourced from reference TRBV7-8 and TRBJ2-3, is GAGVSQSPRYKVAKRGQDVALRCDPISGHVSLFWYQQALGQGPEFLTYFQNEAQLDKSGLPSDRFFAERPEGSVSTLKIQRTQQEDSAVYLCASSSGPMGATDTQYFGPGTRLTVL.